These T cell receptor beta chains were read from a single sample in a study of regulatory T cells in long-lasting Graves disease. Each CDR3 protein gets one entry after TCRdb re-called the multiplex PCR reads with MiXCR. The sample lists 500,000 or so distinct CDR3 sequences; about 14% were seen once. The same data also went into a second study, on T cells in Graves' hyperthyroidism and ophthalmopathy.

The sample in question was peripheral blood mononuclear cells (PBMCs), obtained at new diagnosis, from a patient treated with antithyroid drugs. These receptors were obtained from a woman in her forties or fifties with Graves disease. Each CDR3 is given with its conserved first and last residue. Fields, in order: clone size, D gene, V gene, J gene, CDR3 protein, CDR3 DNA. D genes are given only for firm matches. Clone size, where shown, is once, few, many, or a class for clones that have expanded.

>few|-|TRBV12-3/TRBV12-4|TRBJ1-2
CASSISGTPNTF
TGTGCCAGCAGTATATCCGGGACTCCCAATACCTTC
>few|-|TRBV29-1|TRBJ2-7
CSAVGGSREQYF
TGCAGCGCTGTTGGGGGGTCGCGCGAGCAGTACTTC
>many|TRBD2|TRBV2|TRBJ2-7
CASSTSGSGSYEQYF
TGTGCCAGCAGTACTAGCGGGAGCGGCTCCTACGAGCAGTACTTC
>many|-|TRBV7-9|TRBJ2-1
CASSFLGPINEQFF
TGTGCCAGCAGCTTCCTAGGGCCCATCAATGAGCAGTTCTTC
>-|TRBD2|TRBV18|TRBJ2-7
CASSQGLAGEQYF
TGTGCCAGCTCACAAGGACTAGCGGGCGAGCAGTACTTC
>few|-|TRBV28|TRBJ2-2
CASSFSGGFTGELFF
TGTGCCAGCAGTTTTTCTGGGGGCTTCACCGGGGAGCTGTTTTTT
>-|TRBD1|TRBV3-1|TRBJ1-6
CASSQGAGGNSPLHF
TGTGCCAGCAGCCAAGGTGCAGGGGGCAATTCACCCCTCCACTTT
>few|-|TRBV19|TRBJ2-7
CASSGSLSVYEQYF
TGTGCCAGTAGTGGAAGTCTATCGGTCTACGAGCAGTACTTC
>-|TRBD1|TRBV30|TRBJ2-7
CAWSRTGSYEQYF
TGTGCCTGGAGTCGGACAGGGTCCTACGAGCAGTACTTC
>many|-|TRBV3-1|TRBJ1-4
CASSQDSSGRKLFF
TGTGCCAGCAGCCAAGATAGTTCGGGGAGAAAACTGTTTTTT
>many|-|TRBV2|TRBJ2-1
CASSEAGDGQFF
TGTGCCAGCAGTGAAGCAGGGGACGGGCAGTTCTTC
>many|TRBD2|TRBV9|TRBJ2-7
CASSVDGSGSSYEQYF
TGTGCCAGCAGCGTAGATGGTAGCGGGAGCTCCTACGAGCAGTACTTC
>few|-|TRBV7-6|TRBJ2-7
CASSRTGAEQYF
TGTGCCAGCAGCCGGACGGGGGCCGAGCAGTACTTC
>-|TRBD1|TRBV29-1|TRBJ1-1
CSVEYYGRGTSTEAFF
TGCAGCGTTGAATATTACGGCAGGGGGACGAGCACTGAAGCTTTCTTT
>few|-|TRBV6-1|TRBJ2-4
CASSEFWGVGAKNIQYF
TGTGCCAGCAGTGAATTCTGGGGAGTTGGAGCCAAAAACATTCAGTACTTC
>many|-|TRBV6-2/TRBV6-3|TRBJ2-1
CASSYSGSNEQFF
TGTGCCAGCAGTTACTCAGGGTCCAATGAGCAGTTCTTC
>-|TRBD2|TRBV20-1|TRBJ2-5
CSARDPREIAETQYF
TGCAGTGCTAGAGATCCGCGGGAGATCGCGGAGACCCAGTACTTC
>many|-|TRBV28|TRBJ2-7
CASSFHTVTLGQYF
TGTGCCAGCAGTTTTCATACGGTGACCTTAGGGCAGTACTTC
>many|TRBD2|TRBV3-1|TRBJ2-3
CASSQVASGFGQYF
TGTGCCAGCAGCCAAGTGGCTAGCGGGTTCGGGCAGTATTTT
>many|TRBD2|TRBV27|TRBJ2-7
CASSVTSGRSYEQYF
TGTGCCAGCAGCGTGACTAGCGGGAGGTCCTACGAGCAGTACTTC
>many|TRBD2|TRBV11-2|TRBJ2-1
CASSLEASGIYNEQFF
TGTGCCAGCAGCTTAGAGGCTAGCGGGATCTACAATGAGCAGTTCTTC
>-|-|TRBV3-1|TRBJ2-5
CASSQLRKETQYF
TGTGCCAGCAGCCAACTGCGGAAAGAGACCCAGTACTTC
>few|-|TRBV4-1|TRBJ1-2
CASSQETGLAYGYTF
TGCGCCAGCAGCCAAGAAACAGGATTAGCCTATGGCTACACCTTC
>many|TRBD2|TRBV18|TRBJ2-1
CASSPGLREGRSHEQFF
TGTGCCAGCTCACCAGGGTTACGGGAGGGCCGGTCACATGAGCAGTTCTTC
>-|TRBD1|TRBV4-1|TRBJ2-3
CASSQEGQARDTQYF
TGCGCCAGCAGCCAAGAGGGACAGGCTAGGGATACGCAGTATTTT
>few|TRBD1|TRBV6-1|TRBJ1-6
CASRSNRGEDSYNSPLHF
TGTGCCAGCAGATCCAACAGGGGTGAGGACTCCTATAATTCACCCCTCCACTTT
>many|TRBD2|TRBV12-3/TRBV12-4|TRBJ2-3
CASSLAASGRSDTQYF
TGTGCCAGCAGTTTAGCAGCTAGCGGGAGATCCGATACGCAGTATTTT
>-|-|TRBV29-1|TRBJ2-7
CSVLPDPPYEQYF
TGCAGCGTACTCCCAGACCCCCCCTACGAGCAGTACTTC
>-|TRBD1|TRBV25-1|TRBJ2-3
CASTQGATDTQYF
TGTGCCAGCACACAGGGGGCAACAGATACGCAGTATTTT
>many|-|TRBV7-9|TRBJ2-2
CASSRPLSGFTGELFF
TGTGCCAGCAGCCGACCTCTTAGCGGATTCACCGGGGAGCTGTTTTTT
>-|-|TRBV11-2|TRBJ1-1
CASSSRGGENTEAFF
TGTGCCAGCAGCTCAAGGGGAGGGGAGAACACTGAAGCTTTCTTT
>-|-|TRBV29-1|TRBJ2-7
CSVEGVDGTFGEQYF
TGCAGCGTTGAAGGCGTGGACGGGACTTTTGGCGAGCAGTACTTC
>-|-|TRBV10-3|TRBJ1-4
CAISETHNLEGANEKLFF
TGTGCCATCAGTGAGACCCATAATCTTGAGGGGGCTAATGAAAAACTGTTTTTT
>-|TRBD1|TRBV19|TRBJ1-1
CASSLTGTGHTEAFF
TGTGCCAGTAGTCTTACCGGGACAGGGCACACTGAAGCTTTCTTT
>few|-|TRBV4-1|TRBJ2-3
CASSQEWPSGSTDTQYF
TGCGCCAGCAGCCAAGAATGGCCGAGCGGGAGCACAGATACGCAGTATTTT
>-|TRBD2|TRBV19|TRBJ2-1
CATQGGLAVNEQFF
TGTGCCACACAAGGAGGGCTAGCGGTAAATGAGCAGTTCTTC
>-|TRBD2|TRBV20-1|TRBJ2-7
CSAEPLTSGRRYEQYF
TGCAGTGCTGAGCCCCTCACTAGCGGACGAAGGTACGAGCAGTACTTC
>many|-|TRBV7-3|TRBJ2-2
CASSYKNTGELFF
TGTGCCAGCAGTTATAAGAACACCGGGGAGCTGTTTTTT
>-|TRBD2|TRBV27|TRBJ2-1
CASSLKLAGSNEQFF
TGTGCCAGCAGTTTAAAACTAGCGGGATCCAATGAGCAGTTCTTC
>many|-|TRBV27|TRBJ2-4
CASSRRGEAKNIQYF
TGTGCCAGCAGTCGCAGGGGCGAGGCCAAAAACATTCAGTACTTC
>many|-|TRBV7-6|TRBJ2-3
CASSSNADTQYF
TGTGCCAGCAGCTCAAATGCGGATACGCAGTATTTT
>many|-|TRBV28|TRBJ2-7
CATRTRSFPPREIPYEQYF
TGTGCCACTAGAACTCGGAGTTTCCCCCCTCGGGAGATTCCCTACGAGCAGTACTTC
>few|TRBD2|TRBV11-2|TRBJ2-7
CASRAPSGATYEQYF
TGTGCCAGCAGGGCTCCTAGCGGGGCGACCTACGAGCAGTACTTC
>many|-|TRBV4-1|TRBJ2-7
CASSQGTDYEQYF
TGTGCCAGCAGCCAAGGTACGGACTACGAGCAGTACTTC
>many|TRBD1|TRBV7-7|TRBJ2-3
CASSSTGAVTDTQYF
TGTGCCAGCAGCTCCACAGGGGCCGTCACAGATACGCAGTATTTT
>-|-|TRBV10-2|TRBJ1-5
CASSGIPRPGGRSNQPQHF
TGCGCCAGCAGCGGAATCCCACGTCCCGGGGGTAGGAGCAATCAGCCCCAGCATTTT
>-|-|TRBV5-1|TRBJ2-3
CASSLGAVGSGEDTQYF
TGCGCCAGCAGCTTGGGGGCAGTGGGGTCTGGGGAAGATACGCAGTATTTT
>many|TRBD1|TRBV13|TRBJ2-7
CASSPPRQGANYEQYF
TGTGCCAGCAGCCCCCCCAGGCAGGGGGCTAACTACGAGCAGTACTTC
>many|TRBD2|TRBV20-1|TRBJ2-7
CSAPDTSGSSYEQYF
TGCAGTGCGCCGGACACTAGCGGGAGCTCCTACGAGCAGTACTTC
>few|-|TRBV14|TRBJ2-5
CASSQEAGTPQETQYF
TGTGCCAGCAGCCAAGAGGCAGGGACTCCCCAAGAGACCCAGTACTTC
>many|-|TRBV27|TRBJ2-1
CASGIDRMSGNEQFF
TGTGCCAGTGGGATTGACCGGATGTCGGGCAATGAGCAGTTCTTC
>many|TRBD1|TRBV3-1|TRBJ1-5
CASSQTGGHSNQPQHF
TGTGCCAGCAGCCAAACAGGGGGCCATAGCAATCAGCCCCAGCATTTT
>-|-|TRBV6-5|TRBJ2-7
CASSLGQGTQSF
TGTGCCAGCAGTTTAGGCCAGGGAACCCAGTCCTTC
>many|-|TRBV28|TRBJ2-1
CASSFLGYEQFF
TGTGCCAGCAGTTTTCTAGGGTATGAGCAGTTCTTC
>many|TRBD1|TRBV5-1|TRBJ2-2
CASSSGTANTGELFF
TGTGCCAGCAGCTCCGGGACAGCCAACACCGGGGAGCTGTTTTTT
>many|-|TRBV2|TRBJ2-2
CASRTGTFDGELFF
TGTGCCAGCAGGACCGGGACCTTCGACGGGGAGCTGTTTTTT
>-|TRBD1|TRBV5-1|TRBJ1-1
CASSRQGSLVNTEAFF
TGCGCCAGCAGCAGACAGGGGTCCCTAGTGAACACTGAAGCTTTCTTT
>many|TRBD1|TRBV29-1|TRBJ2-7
CSVRLRDRGYEQYF
TGCAGCGTGAGACTGCGGGACAGGGGTTACGAGCAGTACTTC
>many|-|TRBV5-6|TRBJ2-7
CASSVDSPYEQYF
TGTGCCAGCAGCGTGGACAGTCCCTACGAGCAGTACTTC